The rows below give T cell receptor beta chains drawn from one sample of a study of blood T cell repertoires in COVID-19. TCRdb keeps only in-frame clones here, not all; method: immunoSEQ multiplex PCR. The table has tens of thousands of clones, 85% seen once. Sample: peripheral blood. These receptors were taken from an elderly man with acute or convalescent COVID-19. Each CDR3 is given with its conserved first and last residue. Each record gives: J gene, clone size, D gene, V gene, CDR3 DNA, CDR3 protein. D genes are given only for firm matches. For some rows the clone size is stated as once, few or many, or as a class when expanded; others skip it.

j_call: TRBJ2-3
clone_size: NA
d_call: NA
v_call: TRBV27
cdr3_nt: TGTGCCAGCAGTTCCCTCGGGACACCTGGGGAAGATACGCAGTATTTT
cdr3_aa: CASSSLGTPGEDTQYF

j_call: TRBJ2-2
clone_size: NA
d_call: TRBD1
v_call: TRBV29-1
cdr3_nt: TGCAGCGGCAGGACCGGGACAGGGTTAAGCACCGGGGAGCTGTTTTTT
cdr3_aa: CSGRTGTGLSTGELFF

j_call: TRBJ1-4
clone_size: NA
d_call: TRBD1
v_call: TRBV7-2
cdr3_nt: TGTGCCAGCAGGCGAACAGGGGCCACTAATGAAAAACTGTTTTTT
cdr3_aa: CASRRTGATNEKLFF

j_call: TRBJ2-6
clone_size: NA
d_call: NA
v_call: TRBV19
cdr3_nt: TGTGCCAGTAAAGAACTAGCCATCCCCTCCATATCTGGGGCCAACGTCCTGACTTTC
cdr3_aa: CASKELAIPSISGANVLTF

j_call: TRBJ2-1
clone_size: NA
d_call: TRBD2
v_call: TRBV28
cdr3_nt: TGTGCCAGCACCTCCGGACTAGCGGGAGCGAATGAGCAGTTCTTC
cdr3_aa: CASTSGLAGANEQFF

j_call: TRBJ2-1
clone_size: NA
d_call: NA
v_call: TRBV7-3
cdr3_nt: TGTGCCAGCAGCTTCACGGGACAATACAATGAGCAGTTCTTC
cdr3_aa: CASSFTGQYNEQFF

j_call: TRBJ2-5
clone_size: NA
d_call: NA
v_call: TRBV6-2/TRBV6-3
cdr3_nt: TGTGCCAGCAGTTACTCGGGGAGAGAGACCCAGTACTTC
cdr3_aa: CASSYSGRETQYF

j_call: TRBJ1-5
clone_size: once
d_call: NA
v_call: TRBV6-5
cdr3_nt: TGTGCCAGCACCCCGTTCCCTAGCAATCAGCCCCAGCATTTT
cdr3_aa: CASTPFPSNQPQHF

j_call: TRBJ2-7
clone_size: NA
d_call: NA
v_call: TRBV20-1
cdr3_nt: TGCAGTGCCCTATCAATCCAGCAGTACTTC
cdr3_aa: CSALSIQQYF

j_call: TRBJ1-2
clone_size: NA
d_call: TRBD1
v_call: TRBV27
cdr3_nt: TGTGCCAGCAGTTTAAAAGGGGACAGGGGGCAATTTGGTGGCTACACCTTC
cdr3_aa: CASSLKGDRGQFGGYTF

j_call: TRBJ2-7
clone_size: once
d_call: TRBD2
v_call: TRBV15
cdr3_nt: TGTGCCACCAGCAGAGATAGGCCTAGCGGCTACGAGCAGTACTTC
cdr3_aa: CATSRDRPSGYEQYF

j_call: TRBJ1-5
clone_size: NA
d_call: NA
v_call: TRBV19
cdr3_nt: TGTGCCAGTAGTACAGGGTCAGGCAATCAGCCCCAGCATTTT
cdr3_aa: CASSTGSGNQPQHF

j_call: TRBJ2-3
clone_size: once
d_call: NA
v_call: TRBV28
cdr3_nt: TGTGCCAGCAGTTTGACAGGTCTAGGCACAGATACGCAGTATTTT
cdr3_aa: CASSLTGLGTDTQYF

j_call: TRBJ2-1
clone_size: NA
d_call: TRBD2
v_call: TRBV5-1
cdr3_nt: TGCGCCAGCAGTTACGGACTAGCGGGAGGAAGGAATGAGCAGTTCTTC
cdr3_aa: CASSYGLAGGRNEQFF

j_call: TRBJ1-1
clone_size: once
d_call: NA
v_call: TRBV4-3
cdr3_nt: TGCGCCAGCAGCCCAGTGGCCGGAGGCACCACTGAAGCTTTCTTT
cdr3_aa: CASSPVAGGTTEAFF

j_call: TRBJ1-2
clone_size: NA
d_call: TRBD1
v_call: TRBV2
cdr3_nt: TGTGCCACCACGGGACAGCCTAACTATGGCTACACCTTC
cdr3_aa: CATTGQPNYGYTF

j_call: TRBJ2-2
clone_size: NA
d_call: NA
v_call: TRBV7-3
cdr3_nt: TGTGCCAGCAGCTTACCAGGGGTCGGGGAGCTGTTTTTT
cdr3_aa: CASSLPGVGELFF

j_call: TRBJ2-1
clone_size: NA
d_call: TRBD1
v_call: TRBV19
cdr3_nt: TGTGCCAGTAGTCTCAAAACCCAATTACAGGGGGCTGAGCAGTTCTTC
cdr3_aa: CASSLKTQLQGAEQFF

j_call: TRBJ1-5
clone_size: NA
d_call: NA
v_call: TRBV10-3
cdr3_nt: TGTGCCATCAGTGATCTTGCCCGGGGAAGCAATCAGCCCCAGCATTTT
cdr3_aa: CAISDLARGSNQPQHF

j_call: TRBJ1-5
clone_size: once
d_call: NA
v_call: TRBV6-5
cdr3_nt: TGTGCCACCCAAACAGGGTTTAGCCAGCCCCAGCATTTT
cdr3_aa: CATQTGFSQPQHF

j_call: TRBJ1-4
clone_size: NA
d_call: TRBD1
v_call: TRBV7-9
cdr3_nt: TGTGCCAGCAGCCTACAGGGGGCAACTAATGAAAAACTGTTTTTT
cdr3_aa: CASSLQGATNEKLFF

j_call: TRBJ2-7
clone_size: NA
d_call: TRBD2
v_call: TRBV7-2
cdr3_nt: TGTGCCAGCAGCTTAGCCCCGGGAGGTTCCTACGAGCAGTACTTC
cdr3_aa: CASSLAPGGSYEQYF

j_call: TRBJ1-3
clone_size: NA
d_call: TRBD1
v_call: TRBV9
cdr3_nt: TGTGCCAGCAGCACACAGGGGAACTCTGGAAACACCATATATTTT
cdr3_aa: CASSTQGNSGNTIYF

j_call: TRBJ2-1
clone_size: NA
d_call: TRBD2
v_call: TRBV7-2
cdr3_nt: TGTGCCAGCAGCTTTCAGCCCGGGACTAGCAACTCTGAGCAGTTCTTC
cdr3_aa: CASSFQPGTSNSEQFF

j_call: TRBJ1-2
clone_size: once
d_call: NA
v_call: TRBV19
cdr3_nt: TGTGCCAGTGGAATCCCGGGGGGAAGCTATGGCTACACCTTC
cdr3_aa: CASGIPGGSYGYTF

j_call: TRBJ1-3
clone_size: few
d_call: NA
v_call: TRBV27
cdr3_nt: TGTGCCAGCAGTCCCTACCAGGGTTTCTCTGGAAACACCATATATTTT
cdr3_aa: CASSPYQGFSGNTIYF

j_call: TRBJ2-7
clone_size: once
d_call: NA
v_call: TRBV5-4
cdr3_nt: TGTGCCAGCAGACCTGCGACAGACCCGGTATACGAGCAGTACTTC
cdr3_aa: CASRPATDPVYEQYF

j_call: TRBJ2-7
clone_size: NA
d_call: TRBD1
v_call: TRBV28
cdr3_nt: TGTGCCAGCAGTTTCAACTTACAGGGGTTGGGGTACGAGCAGTACTTC
cdr3_aa: CASSFNLQGLGYEQYF

j_call: TRBJ1-1
clone_size: NA
d_call: NA
v_call: TRBV28
cdr3_nt: TGTGCCAGCAGTTTTGGGCGCGCTGAAGCTTTCTTT
cdr3_aa: CASSFGRAEAFF

j_call: TRBJ2-7
clone_size: NA
d_call: NA
v_call: TRBV5-1
cdr3_nt: TGCGCCAGCAGCGCGACTGGCTACGAGCAGTACTTC
cdr3_aa: CASSATGYEQYF

j_call: TRBJ2-1
clone_size: few
d_call: NA
v_call: TRBV2
cdr3_nt: TGTGCCAGCAGTGTTGTTTCGGGAAATGAGCAGTTCTTC
cdr3_aa: CASSVVSGNEQFF

j_call: TRBJ2-7
clone_size: NA
d_call: NA
v_call: TRBV3-1/TRBV3-2
cdr3_nt: TGTGCCAGCAGCCAAGATCTAGGGCAGGGAACGTACTACGAGCAGTACTTC
cdr3_aa: CASSQDLGQGTYYEQYF

j_call: TRBJ1-1
clone_size: NA
d_call: TRBD1
v_call: TRBV19
cdr3_nt: TGTGCCAGTAGTGCGGACAGGAGGAACACTGAAGCTTTCTTT
cdr3_aa: CASSADRRNTEAFF

j_call: TRBJ1-5
clone_size: NA
d_call: NA
v_call: TRBV30
cdr3_nt: TGTGCCTGGACTGCAGAATCTTATCAGCCCCAGCATTTT
cdr3_aa: CAWTAESYQPQHF

j_call: TRBJ2-7
clone_size: once
d_call: NA
v_call: TRBV18
cdr3_nt: TGTGCCAGCTCACCACGCGAAGGGGTAGGATACGAGCAGTACTTC
cdr3_aa: CASSPREGVGYEQYF

j_call: TRBJ1-2
clone_size: NA
d_call: NA
v_call: TRBV9
cdr3_nt: TGTGCCAGCAGCGAGCTGCAGGGCCCCACCTTC
cdr3_aa: CASSELQGPTF

j_call: TRBJ2-7
clone_size: NA
d_call: TRBD1
v_call: TRBV9
cdr3_nt: TGTGCCAGCAGCGTAGACAACGCCGCTGGGACAGGGGGCGAGCAGTACTTC
cdr3_aa: CASSVDNAAGTGGEQYF

j_call: TRBJ2-3
clone_size: NA
d_call: TRBD1
v_call: TRBV29-1
cdr3_nt: TGCAGCGTTGTGGGGACAGCAATCACAGATACGCAGTATTTT
cdr3_aa: CSVVGTAITDTQYF

j_call: TRBJ2-2
clone_size: NA
d_call: NA
v_call: TRBV9
cdr3_nt: TGTGCCAGCAGCGTGGGGGGTCGGTCGAACACCGGGGAGCTGTTTTTT
cdr3_aa: CASSVGGRSNTGELFF